A single sample gave rise to the 31 T cell receptor beta chains below, sequenced in a study of T cell responses to AZD1222 COVID-19 vaccine. Some clones are missing from TCRdb's copy, which holds only in-frame ones; the method was immunoSEQ multiplex PCR. The table records roughly 110,000 clones, around nine tenths of them present only once. The specimen was peripheral blood, collected 28 days after the second AZD1222 dose. The origin of the receptors is an adult who received the AZD1222 COVID-19 vaccine.

This sequence joins TRBV6-1 and TRBJ1-5, with 7 bases fitting TRBD1. This CDR3 is 18 amino acids long. The junction had 14 bases not matched to a gene; V was cut back by 3 bases and J by 3 bases. Per germline, CDR1 MNHNS and CDR2 SASEGT. The CDR3, as DNA: TGTGCCAGCAGTGACGAAGTTGACAGGGAAGATTCCAATCAGCCCCAGCATTTT. This codes for CASSDEVDREDSNQPQHF.

This chain connects TRBV3-1 (or the pseudogene TRBV3-2) to TRBJ2-1; 12 bases are a match to TRBD2. The CDR3 covers 19 residues. With V trimmed by 0 bases and J by 4 bases, 10 bases remained unmatched. CDR1 LGHDT and CDR2 YNNKEL come from the germline V gene (reference sequence). CDR3 in amino acids: CASSQDLLAGGPPYNEQFF. The CDR3 DNA reads as TGTGCCAGCAGCCAAGATCTGCTAGCGGGGGGGCCGCCGTACAATGAGCAGTTCTTC.

The chain is built from TRBV7-2 and TRBJ1-2; TRBD1 aligns across 11 bases. CDR3 size: 15 residues. The V gene end was trimmed by 3 bases and the J gene end by 4 bases; junction bases not matched to a gene: 4. The germline V gene encodes CDR1 SGHTA and CDR2 FQGNSA. CDR3: CASSFPGQGGYGYTF. CDR3 sequence (DNA): TGTGCCAGCAGCTTTCCGGGACAGGGGGGCTATGGCTACACCTTC.

The CDR3: CASSPLPLSGANVLTF. The CDR3 DNA follows: TGTGCCAGCAGCCCACTCCCTCTCTCTGGGGCCAACGTCCTGACTTTC. The rearrangement links TRBV3-1 (or the pseudogene TRBV3-2) to TRBJ2-6; no definite D call. The CDR3 consists of 16 residues. Germline CDR1 is LGHDT and CDR2 is YNNKEL (reference sequence). Trimming stripped 4 bases from V and 0 bases from J, with 10 bases between.

This chain links TRBV5-4 with TRBJ2-5; maybe TRBD1 (5 bases). The CDR3 covers 13 residues. Germline assignment: CDR1 SGHNT and CDR2 YYREEE (reference sequence). V was shortened by 1 base and J by 1 base, with 5 bases between the two germline ends. The DNA of the CDR3 is TGTGCCAGCAGCTTGAGGGGCCAAGAGACCCAGTACTTC. Its translation is CASSLRGQETQYF. The whole variable domain, remainder taken from reference TRBV5-4 and TRBJ2-5, is ETGVTQSPTHLIKTRGQQVTLRCSSQSGHNTVSWYQQALGQGPQFIFQYYREEENGRGNFPPRFSGLQFPNYSSELNVNALELDDSALYLCASSLRGQETQYFGPGTRLLVL.

The chain joins TRBV5-1 to TRBJ2-1, with 8 bases that match TRBD1. Germline V gives CDR1 SGHRS, CDR2 YFSETQ. The CDR3 totals 15 residues. V shed 4 bases, J shed 4 bases, and the junction held 7 bases outside the gene matches. The CDR3 is CASSQGQGVYNEQFF. DNA for the CDR3: TGCGCCAGCAGCCAAGGACAGGGCGTGTACAATGAGCAGTTCTTC.

The V gene is TRBV19, the J gene TRBJ2-7; 7 bases are shared with TRBD1. The CDR3 has 13 amino acids. Germline-derived CDR1 and CDR2 are LNHDA and SQIVND (reference sequence). The junction had 4 bases not matched to a gene; V was cut back by 6 bases and J by 2 bases. Written as DNA, the CDR3 is TGTGCCAGTAGCTCCGGGACAGCCTACGAGCAGTACTTC. It is translated as CASSSGTAYEQYF.

The V call is TRBV11-2, the J call TRBJ1-1; possible D gene TRBD1, 6 bases. V gave up 0 bases and J gave up 4 bases, with 12 bases separating them. Germline values: CDR1 SGHAT, CDR2 FQNNGV. The CDR3 loop spans 15 amino acids. The DNA for the CDR3 is TGTGCCAGCAGCTTAGATTTTTTAGGGGGCACTGAAGCTTTCTTT. It codes for CASSLDFLGGTEAFF.

The chain links TRBV5-1 to TRBJ1-4; tentatively, D is TRBD1 (6 bases). Trimming stripped 3 bases from V and 8 bases from J, with 17 bases between. Germline V gene lookup returns CDR1 SGHRS and CDR2 YFSETQ. The CDR3 spans 15 residues. CDR3 protein: CASSSGGGIGEKLFF. In DNA form, the CDR3 reads TGCGCCAGCAGCTCCGGAGGGGGGATAGGAGAAAAACTGTTTTTT. Full variable domain (outside the CDR3, taken from reference TRBV5-1 and TRBJ1-4): KAGVTQTPRYLIKTRGQQVTLSCSPISGHRSVSWYQQTPGQGLQFLFEYFSETQRNKGNFPGRFSGRQFSNSRSEMNVSTLELGDSALYLCASSSGGGIGEKLFFGSGTQLSVL.

The gene calls are TRBV18 and TRBJ1-6, with D possibly TRBD1 on 6 matching bases. Germline assignment: CDR1 KGHSH and CDR2 LQKENI. V dropped 3 bases and J dropped 9 bases, with 12 bases sitting between them. This CDR3 has 14 amino acids. The CDR3 DNA sequence: TGTGCCAGCTCACCCGAGCAGGGGTTTTCACCCCTCCACTTT. Protein sequence: CASSPEQGFSPLHF.

The chain combines TRBV7-8 with TRBJ2-7, with TRBD1 matching 8 bases. This CDR3 is 16 amino acids long. Per germline, CDR1 SGHVS and CDR2 FQNEAQ. V was pared by 4 bases and J by 7 bases, with 15 bases of the junction left unmatched. CDR3 sequence (DNA): TGTGCCAGCAGCTCCCCGAAGGACAGGGTTACTTTTGAGCAGTACTTC. It specifies CASSSPKDRVTFEQYF.

V usage is TRBV19 and J usage is TRBJ1-2; the D gene is possibly TRBD1 (5 bases). Germline assignment: CDR1 LNHDA and CDR2 SQIVND (reference sequence). The CDR3 is 12 residues long. V gave up 7 bases and J gave up 6 bases, with 12 bases separating them. CDR3 nucleotide sequence: TGTGCCAGTAAAATCCGGGACCATGGCTACACCTTC. It yields the protein CASKIRDHGYTF. Full variable domain (rest looked up from reference TRBV19 and TRBJ1-2): DGGITQSPKYLFRKEGQNVTLSCEQNLNHDAMYWYRQDPGQGLRLIYYSQIVNDFQKGDIAEGYSVSREKKESFPLTVTSAQKNPTAFYLCASKIRDHGYTFGSGTRLTVV.

V and J are TRBV19 and TRBJ1-1; D unclear. This CDR3 has 13 amino acids. Trimming cost V 6 bases and J 2 bases, with 10 bases left between them. Germline assignment: CDR1 LNHDA and CDR2 SQIVND (reference sequence). CDR3 coding DNA: TGTGCCAGTAGAACGGCCATTAACACTGAAGCTTTCTTT. Protein sequence: CASRTAINTEAFF.

CDR3 DNA sequence: TGTGCCAGCAGTTACTCGCGCGGGATCTACACCTTC. Translating gives CASSYSRGIYTF. This chain joins TRBV6-5 and TRBJ1-2; D remains ambiguous. The V gene lost 0 bases and the J gene lost 10 bases, with 9 bases spanning the gap. CDR1 MNHEY and CDR2 SVGAGI come from the germline V gene. The CDR3 is made up of 12 amino acids.

The chain has TRBV6-5 and TRBJ1-5; possible D gene TRBD1, 5 bases. Germline CDR1 and CDR2: MNHEY and SVGAGI. CDR3 size: 13 residues. Trimming pared 6 bases from V and 10 bases from J, leaving 16 bases between. The CDR3 region has the DNA TGTGCCAGCAGCCTACCCGGGGGGAGCCCCCAGCATTTT. Protein: CASSLPGGSPQHF.

V and J are TRBV3-1 (or the pseudogene TRBV3-2) and TRBJ1-3; D ambiguous. Germline CDR1 and CDR2: LGHDT and YNNKEL (reference sequence). Trimming cost V 8 bases and J 0 bases, with 8 bases left between them. This CDR3 has 13 residues. The CDR3 bases are TGTGCCAGCCAAAGGTTCTCTGGAAACACCATATATTTT. Residues: CASQRFSGNTIYF.

This rearrangement joins TRBV5-4 to TRBJ2-1; D is unresolved. The CDR3 contains 13 residues. The germline CDR1 and CDR2 sequences are SGHNT and YYREEE (reference sequence). V lost 4 bases and J lost 7, with 12 bases in between. CDR3 loop: CASSLTQGNEQFF. CDR3 bases: TGTGCCAGCAGCCTCACTCAAGGGAATGAGCAGTTCTTC.

V gene TRBV7-6 combines with J gene TRBJ1-6; 7 positions agree with TRBD1. V dropped 5 bases and J dropped 0; count of bases not matched to a gene: 7. Germline CDR1 reads SGHVS; CDR2 reads FNYEAQ. The CDR3 loop spans 17 amino acids. Here the CDR3 reads CASSPEGQSSYNSPLHF. The DNA of the CDR3 is TGTGCCAGCAGCCCGGAGGGACAGAGCTCCTATAATTCACCCCTCCACTTT.

The rearrangement uses TRBV7-2 and TRBJ2-3; 9 nucleotides agree with TRBD2. CDR1 and CDR2 (germline): SGHTA, FQGNSA. The CDR3 is 13 residues long. This chain's CDR3 is CANRREGLPTQYF. The CDR3 region has the DNA TGTGCAAACCGGCGGGAGGGCTTACCCACGCAGTATTTT.

The chain uses TRBV7-2 and TRBJ1-6; a possible D gene is TRBD1 (6 bases). The length of the CDR3 is 13 residues. The V and J ends lost 5 bases and 7 bases respectively, with 9 bases between them. Germline V CDR1 and CDR2: SGHTA, FQGNSA. The CDR3 reads CASSATGNSPLHF. As DNA, the CDR3 is TGTGCCAGCAGCGCTACAGGGAATTCACCCCTCCACTTT.

The chain recombines TRBV9 with TRBJ1-3; 7 nucleotides line up with TRBD1. CDR1 SGDLS and CDR2 YYNGEE come from the germline V gene. This CDR3 is 16 amino acids long. J lost 4 bases, V lost 0 bases, and 7 bases had no gene match. CDR3: CASSVGRTGRGNTIYF. DNA for the CDR3: TGTGCCAGCAGCGTAGGGAGGACAGGCCGGGGAAACACCATATATTTT.

The chain carries TRBV7-9 and TRBJ2-2; 13 bases map to TRBD2. The V gene end was trimmed by 6 bases and the J gene end by 1 base; junction bases not matched to a gene: 5. The CDR3 is 17 residues long. The germline V gene has CDR1 SEHNR and CDR2 FQNEAQ (reference sequence). The CDR3 DNA reads as TGTGCCAGCAGACCCGGGACTAGCGGGAAGAACACCGGGGAGCTGTTTTTT. Amino acids: CASRPGTSGKNTGELFF. Drawing the rest from reference TRBV7-9 and TRBJ2-2, the complete variable domain is DTGVSQNPRHKITKRGQNVTFRCDPISEHNRLYWYRQTLGQGPEFLTYFQNEAQLEKSRLLSDRFSAERPKGSFSTLEIQRTEQGDSAMYLCASRPGTSGKNTGELFFGEGSRLTVL.

This chain links TRBV27 with TRBJ2-2; 8 bases map to TRBD2. Germline values: CDR1 MNHEY, CDR2 SMNVEV (reference sequence). J lost 5 bases, V lost 8 bases, and 10 bases had no gene match. The CDR3 runs to 15 residues. CDR3 bases: TGTGCCAGCCTATCGAGGCCGGGGGGGACCGGGGAGCTGTTTTTT. This codes for CASLSRPGGTGELFF.

The V and J genes are TRBV11-2 and TRBJ2-1; 7 positions agree with TRBD2. This CDR3 region has 12 residues. The germline CDR1 and CDR2 sequences are SGHAT and FQNNGV. CDR3 loop: CVAGTGVNEQFF. The CDR3 DNA sequence: TGTGTAGCGGGCACCGGAGTCAATGAGCAGTTCTTC. The full variable domain, in which reference TRBV11-2 and TRBJ2-1 provide the parts outside the CDR3, is EAGVAQSPRYKIIEKRQSVAFWCNPISGHATLYWYQQILGQGPKLLIQFQNNGVVDDSQLPKDRFSAERLKGVDSTLKIQPAKLEDSAVYLCVAGTGVNEQFFGPGTRLTVL.

V and J are TRBV24-1 and TRBJ2-3; D not certain. Germline V gives CDR1 KGHDR, CDR2 SFDVKD. The CDR3 totals 14 residues. Trimming removed 3 bases at V and 2 bases at J, with 8 bases between. This CDR3 reads CATSDPRFTDTQYF. In DNA form, the CDR3 reads TGTGCCACCAGTGATCCTCGGTTCACAGATACGCAGTATTTT.

The rearrangement links TRBV11-3 to TRBJ2-5, with D perhaps TRBD2 (7 bases). The germline gives CDR1 SGHNT, CDR2 YENEEA. The CDR3 runs 15 residues. Trimming left V 5 bases short and J 5 bases short, with 18 bases between. CDR3: CASSALPGGRETQYF. CDR3 DNA: TGTGCCAGCAGCGCCCTTCCGGGGGGCAGGGAGACCCAGTACTTC.

V is TRBV2 and J is TRBJ2-5; tentative D call: TRBD1 (6 bases). The germline V gene encodes CDR1 SNHLY and CDR2 FYNNEI. There are 13 residues in the CDR3. Trimming shortened V by 4 bases and J by 7 bases, and 13 bases separated the two germline ends. Written as DNA, the CDR3 is TGTGCCAGCAGTGGGACAGCCCAATGGACCCAGTACTTC. Amino acids: CASSGTAQWTQYF. Drawing the rest from reference TRBV2 and TRBJ2-5, the complete variable domain is EPEVTQTPSHQVTQMGQEVILRCVPISNHLYFYWYRQILGQKVEFLVSFYNNEISEKSEIFDDQFSVERPDGSNFTLKIRSTKLEDSAMYFCASSGTAQWTQYFGPGTRLLVL.

The chain combines TRBV5-1 with TRBJ1-1; the match to TRBD1 covers 7 bases. Trimming cost V 4 bases and J 0 bases; bases outside gene matches: 12. Germline V CDR1 and CDR2: SGHRS, YFSETQ. This CDR3 is 17 amino acids long. The CDR3 loop is CASSTRQGGGMNTEAFF. The DNA of the CDR3 is TGCGCCAGCAGCACACGACAGGGAGGAGGAATGAACACTGAAGCTTTCTTT.

The V call is TRBV12-5, the J call TRBJ1-1; perhaps TRBD1 as D (5 bases). CDR1 and CDR2 (germline): LGHNT, FRNRAP. The CDR3 has 16 residues. Trimming took off 5 bases at V and 0 bases at J, with 16 bases between the two ends. In DNA, the CDR3 is TGTGCTAGTGGTCTCCAAATTGGGGGTGTGAACACTGAAGCTTTCTTT. Protein product: CASGLQIGGVNTEAFF.

This chain uses TRBV29-1 with TRBJ2-1; 11 bases map to TRBD2. Per germline, CDR1 SQVTM and CDR2 ANQGSEA. The ends lost 8 bases at V and 3 bases at J; junction bases unmatched: 6. The CDR3 covers 14 residues. In nucleotides, the CDR3 is TGCAGCTTTCCTCTAGCGGGGGGCTACAATGAGCAGTTCTTC. Its protein product is CSFPLAGGYNEQFF.

The gene calls are TRBV5-1 and TRBJ2-2; D gene unclear. The CDR3 covers 15 residues. Trimming pared 5 bases from V and 0 bases from J, leaving 11 bases between. The germline V gene encodes CDR1 SGHRS and CDR2 YFSETQ. DNA for the CDR3: TGCGCCAGCAGTGCGAGGCCCCCGAACACCGGGGAGCTGTTTTTT. This codes for CASSARPPNTGELFF.